This T cell receptor beta chain was documented in a study of blood T cells in healthy people across ages. In its sample, this clonotype was seen many times. For the second PCR, which ran for about 7 to 11 cycles, a sample-barcoded 5' primer and a J-beta primer mix were used. In TCRdb, the 5' RACE reads were re-called with MiXCR into one record per CDR3 protein. The data contain approximately 1,100,000 distinct CDR3 sequences, 35% to 50% of them singletons. Trimming pared 11 bases from V and 6 bases from J, leaving 19 bases between. CDR1 and CDR2 from the germline V gene are WNHNN and SYGVQD (reference sequence). The length of the CDR3 is 14 residues. Per sample, no less than 6 micrograms of total RNA were extracted.

The specimen sequenced was blood. The origin of this receptor is a woman between 55 and 75 years old in good health. The chain combines TRBV10-1 with TRBJ2-2, with D possibly being TRBD1 or TRBD2 (5 bases each). The CDR3 loop reads CASRERIASGELFF. The CDR3 DNA reads TGCGCCTCCAGGGAGCGAATCGCGTCCGGGGAGCTGTTTTTT.